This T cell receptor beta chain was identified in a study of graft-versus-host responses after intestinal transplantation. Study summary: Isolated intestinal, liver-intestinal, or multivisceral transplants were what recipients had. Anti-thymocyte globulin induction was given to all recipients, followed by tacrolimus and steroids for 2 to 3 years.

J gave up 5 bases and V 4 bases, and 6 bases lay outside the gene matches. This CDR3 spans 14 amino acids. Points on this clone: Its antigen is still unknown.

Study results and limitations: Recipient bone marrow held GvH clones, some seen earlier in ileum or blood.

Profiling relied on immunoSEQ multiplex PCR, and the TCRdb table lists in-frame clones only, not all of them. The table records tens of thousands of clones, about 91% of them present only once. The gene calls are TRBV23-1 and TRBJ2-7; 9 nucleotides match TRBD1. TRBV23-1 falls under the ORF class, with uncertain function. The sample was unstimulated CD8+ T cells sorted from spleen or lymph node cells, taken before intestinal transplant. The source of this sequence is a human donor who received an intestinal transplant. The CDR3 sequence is CASSPYRGHDEQYF. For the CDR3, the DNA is TGCGCCAGCAGTCCTTACAGGGGGCACGACGAGCAGTACTTC.